This TCR beta chain originates from a study of blood T cell repertoires in COVID-19. On the study more broadly: Samples of COVID-19 (acute and convalescent) were obtained from the United States, Italy and Spain. T cells, B-cell-depleted T cells, or PBMCs provided the cDNA or gDNA that served as material.

V lost 5 bases to trimming and J lost 0 bases; unmatched junction nucleotides: 1. The CDR3 extends over 13 amino acids. CDR1 and CDR2 (germline): GTSNPN, SVGIG (reference sequence). As handled by the study authors: The assay estimated nucleated cells by amplifying reference gene primers. Method: immunoSEQ multiplex PCR; TCRdb's copy keeps in-frame clones and lacks some. V, J and clone size derive from that table, while D and trimming were established from the DNA sequence. Of tens of thousands of clones in the sample, roughly 82% were seen once. The material sequenced was peripheral blood. The TCR sequence derives from a man aged 50 to 59 with active or convalescent COVID-19. The chain carries TRBV30 and TRBJ1-1; 9 bases are shared with TRBD1. The CDR3 DNA reads TGTGCCTGGGGGACAGGGATGAACACTGAAGCTTTCTTT. It codes for CAWGTGMNTEAFF.